This TCR beta chain was obtained from a study of blood T cell repertoires in COVID-19. On the study more broadly: The study drew acute and convalescent COVID-19 samples from the United States, Italy and Spain.

Only in-frame clones appear in the TCRdb table, and some are missing; sequencing was by immunoSEQ multiplex PCR. The data show 51,000 or so clones, around 82% seen once. Seattle participants joined during active infection and were tracked over time. The CDR3 extends over 12 amino acids. Trimming cost V 0 bases and J 2 bases, with 3 bases left between them. CDR1 GTSNPN and CDR2 SVGIG come from the germline V gene (reference sequence). Sequencing was carried out using peripheral blood. This sequence originates from a woman older than 75 with COVID-19, enrolled during active disease. The chain employs TRBV30 and TRBJ2-3; D unclear. The CDR3 loop is CAWSVYTDTQYF. CDR3 sequence (DNA): TGTGCCTGGAGTGTTTACACAGATACGCAGTATTTT.